One sample yielded the 20 T cell receptor beta chains listed below, sequenced in a study of blood T cell repertoires in COVID-19. The assay was immunoSEQ multiplex PCR, and TCRdb's table has in-frame clones only and misses some. The sample contains 55,000 to 75,000 clones, 88% of which appear only once. Sequencing input: peripheral blood. The receptor set was obtained from a man aged 50 to 59 with active COVID-19.

The V call is TRBV3-1 (or the pseudogene TRBV3-2), the J call TRBJ1-3; D is unresolved. The CDR3 totals 15 residues. V was pared by 3 bases and J by 1 base, with 10 bases between. Germline-derived CDR1 and CDR2 are LGHDT and YNNKEL (reference sequence). As DNA, the CDR3 is TGTGCCAGCAGCCATATGAGCTTATCTGGAAACACCATATATTTT. Amino acids: CASSHMSLSGNTIYF.

The chain couples TRBV19 to TRBJ1-4, with 7 nucleotides matching TRBD1. CDR1 LNHDA and CDR2 SQIVND come from the germline V gene (reference sequence). The CDR3 has 14 amino acids. The ends lost 8 bases at V and 7 bases at J; junction bases unmatched: 10. This CDR3 is CASHAGGRVEKLFF. CDR3 DNA sequence: TGTGCCAGTCACGCAGGGGGGCGAGTTGAAAAACTGTTTTTT.

The chain recombines TRBV6-5 with TRBJ1-6; the match to TRBD1 covers 7 bases. Trimming took 3 bases from V and 7 from J; bases not matched to a gene: 3. CDR1 is MNHEY and CDR2 is SVGAGI in the germline V gene. This CDR3 has 14 residues. The CDR3 region has the DNA TGTGCCAGCAGTTATTCGACAGGGAATTCACCCCTCCACTTT. Its translation is CASSYSTGNSPLHF.

This clone was observed a few times. The CDR3 spells CASSLGGGNTEAFF. The CDR3 coding sequence is TGTGCCAGCAGCTTAGGGGGCGGAAACACTGAAGCTTTCTTT. This chain connects TRBV7-8 to TRBJ1-1; possible D gene TRBD1, 5 bases. Trimming pared 1 base from V and 2 bases from J, leaving 8 bases between. Per the germline V gene, CDR1 is SGHVS and CDR2 is FQNEAQ. The CDR3 length is 14 residues.

The chain couples TRBV18 to TRBJ2-1; D unclear. V dropped 2 bases and J dropped 1 base, with 6 bases sitting between them. The CDR3 totals 14 residues. CDR1 KGHSH and CDR2 LQKENI come from the germline V gene. The CDR3 sequence: CASSPESSYNEQFF. In DNA form, the CDR3 reads TGTGCCAGCTCACCAGAGTCTTCCTACAATGAGCAGTTCTTC.

J is TRBJ1-3 and V is TRBV18; no firm D call. This CDR3 has 14 residues. The V and J ends lost 2 bases and 3 bases respectively, with 8 bases between them. Germline-derived CDR1 and CDR2 are KGHSH and LQKENI. CDR3 nucleotides: TGTGCCAGCTCACCATCGGGGTTTGGAAACACCATATATTTT. It is translated as CASSPSGFGNTIYF.

The chain combines TRBV3-1 (or the pseudogene TRBV3-2) with TRBJ2-3; 13 nucleotides line up with TRBD2. J gave up 6 bases and V 10 bases, and 4 bases lay outside the gene matches. The CDR3 covers 13 residues. Germline CDR1 LGHDT, CDR2 YNNKEL (reference sequence). The CDR3 DNA sequence: TGTGCCACTGGGACTAGCGGGGAGGATACGCAGTATTTT. Translation gives CATGTSGEDTQYF.

The chain links TRBV4-3 to TRBJ1-2; D may be TRBD1 (5 bases). Germline V gene sequence: CDR1 LGHNA, CDR2 YSLEER. With 4 bases removed from V and 4 bases from J, the gap between germline ends came to 22 bases. CDR3 length: 17 residues. The CDR3 sequence: CASSRTPQGRGIYGYTF. CDR3 bases: TGCGCCAGCAGCCGCACCCCCCAAGGGAGGGGAATCTATGGCTACACCTTC.

The chain employs TRBV28 and TRBJ2-3; no definite D call. The ends were cut back, 2 bases at V and 2 bases at J, with 2 bases in the middle. Germline CDR1 MDHEN, CDR2 SYDVKM. The CDR3 consists of 12 residues. The CDR3 DNA reads TGTGCCAGCAGTTTACTCACAGATACGCAGTATTTT. It specifies CASSLLTDTQYF.

The chain employs TRBV3-1 (or the pseudogene TRBV3-2) and TRBJ2-1, with 7 bases matching TRBD1. The CDR3 sequence is 15 residues long. Trimming took 1 base from V and 10 from J; bases not matched to a gene: 10. CDR1 is LGHDT and CDR2 is YNNKEL in the germline V gene (reference sequence). The CDR3 protein is CASSQGQGPLLEQFF. DNA of the CDR3: TGTGCCAGCAGCCAAGGACAGGGCCCCCTTTTAGAGCAGTTCTTC.

V and J are TRBV5-4 and TRBJ2-2; no reliable D call. The CDR3 is 16 amino acids. Looked up from germline, CDR1 is SGHNT and CDR2 is YYREEE (reference sequence). The ends were cut back, 1 base at V and 3 bases at J, with 13 bases in the middle. The CDR3 nucleotides are TGTGCCAGCAGCTTGAGTGGCCGGGTGGACACCGGGGAGCTGTTTTTT. This translates into CASSLSGRVDTGELFF.

The V gene is TRBV2, the J gene TRBJ2-5; no firm D call. The germline V gene encodes CDR1 SNHLY and CDR2 FYNNEI. Trimming removed 4 bases at V and 0 bases at J, with 9 bases between. The CDR3 is made up of 14 amino acids. CDR3 amino acids: CASSVNSYQETQYF. CDR3 DNA sequence: TGTGCCAGCAGTGTAAACAGCTACCAAGAGACCCAGTACTTC.

The rearrangement links TRBV2 to TRBJ2-6, with D possibly matching TRBD2 (5 bases). V shed 2 bases and J shed 3 bases, with 11 bases lying between them. CDR1 is SNHLY, CDR2 FYNNEI, per germline. The CDR3 runs to 16 residues. CDR3 DNA: TGTGCCAGCAGTGAAAATTCCGGGGTTGGGGCCAACGTCCTGACTTTC. Translating gives CASSENSGVGANVLTF.

Points on this clone: The same CDR3 is also encoded by other DNA sequences in this sample. This rearrangement joins TRBV19 to TRBJ2-6; 8 nucleotides align to TRBD1. The CDR3 length is 16 residues. V was pared by 5 bases and J by 1 base, with 4 bases of the junction left unmatched. The germline V gene has CDR1 LNHDA and CDR2 SQIVND (reference sequence). The CDR3 loop is CASSPRDRSGANVLTF. The DNA for the CDR3 is TGTGCCAGTAGTCCCCGGGACAGGTCTGGGGCCAACGTCCTGACTTTC.

This sequence joins TRBV4-2 and TRBJ2-1, with TRBD2 matching over 12 bases. With V trimmed by 0 bases and J by 6 bases, 3 bases remained unmatched. This CDR3 is 16 amino acids long. Germline loops: CDR1 LGHNA, CDR2 YNFKEQ. The CDR3 region is CASSQETSGGLNEQFF. The CDR3 coding sequence is TGTGCCAGCAGCCAAGAGACTAGCGGGGGCCTCAATGAGCAGTTCTTC.

CDR3 amino acids: CASSPIGQSYEQYF. The CDR3 region has the DNA TGTGCCAGCAGTCCGATTGGACAGTCCTACGAGCAGTACTTC. V is TRBV27 and J is TRBJ2-7; possible D gene TRBD1, 6 bases. Germline lookup yields CDR1 MNHEY and CDR2 SMNVEV (reference sequence). V shed 5 bases and J shed 1 base, with 12 bases lying between them. CDR3 length equals 14 residues.

This clone was detected only a few times. The chain employs TRBV18 and TRBJ2-7; D is unclear. Trimming cost V 4 bases and J 2 bases, with 3 bases left between them. Germline-derived CDR1 and CDR2 are KGHSH and LQKENI. The CDR3 extends over 11 amino acids. CDR3 sequence: CASSRTYEQYF. CDR3 coding DNA: TGTGCCAGCTCACGTACCTACGAGCAGTACTTC.

This clone was seen a single time. The sample carries other DNA sequences with the same CDR3. The chain employs TRBV6-5 and TRBJ2-2; weak D call: TRBD1 (6 bases). Germline V gene data show CDR1 as MNHEY and CDR2 as SVGAGI. There are 12 residues in the CDR3. Trimming shortened V by 8 bases and J by 6 bases, and 10 bases separated the two germline ends. The CDR3 DNA reads as TGTGCCAGCTCCAGGGGTCCCGGGGAGCTGTTTTTT. Translated, it gives CASSRGPGELFF.

The chain carries TRBV5-1 and TRBJ1-2; D may be TRBD1 (6 bases). CDR3 length: 15 residues. The V and J ends lost 5 bases and 0 bases respectively, with 14 bases between them. Germline V gene data show CDR1 as SGHRS and CDR2 as YFSETQ. The DNA for the CDR3 is TGCGCCAGCAGTCCAGTCGCAGGGGCTAACTATGGCTACACCTTC. Residues: CASSPVAGANYGYTF.

The rearrangement uses TRBV6-5 and TRBJ2-1; 12 bases map to TRBD2. Germline-derived CDR1 and CDR2 are MNHEY and SVGAGI. The trim removed 6 bases at V and 4 bases at J, leaving 4 bases unmatched. This CDR3 has 15 residues. The CDR3 reads CASRPGLAGYNEQFF. The CDR3 bases are TGTGCCAGCAGACCGGGACTAGCGGGTTACAATGAGCAGTTCTTC.